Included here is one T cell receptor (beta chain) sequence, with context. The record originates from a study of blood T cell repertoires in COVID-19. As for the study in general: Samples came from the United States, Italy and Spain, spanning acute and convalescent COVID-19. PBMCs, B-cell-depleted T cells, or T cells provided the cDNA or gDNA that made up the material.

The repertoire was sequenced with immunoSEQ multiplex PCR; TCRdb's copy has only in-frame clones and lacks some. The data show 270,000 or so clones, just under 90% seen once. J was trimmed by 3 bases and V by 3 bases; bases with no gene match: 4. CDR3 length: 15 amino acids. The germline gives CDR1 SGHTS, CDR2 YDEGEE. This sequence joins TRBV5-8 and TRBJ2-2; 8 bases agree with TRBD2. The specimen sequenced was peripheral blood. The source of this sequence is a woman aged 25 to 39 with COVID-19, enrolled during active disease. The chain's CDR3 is CASSSTSDYTGELFF. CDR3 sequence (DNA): TGTGCCAGCAGCTCGACTAGCGATTACACCGGGGAGCTGTTTTTT.